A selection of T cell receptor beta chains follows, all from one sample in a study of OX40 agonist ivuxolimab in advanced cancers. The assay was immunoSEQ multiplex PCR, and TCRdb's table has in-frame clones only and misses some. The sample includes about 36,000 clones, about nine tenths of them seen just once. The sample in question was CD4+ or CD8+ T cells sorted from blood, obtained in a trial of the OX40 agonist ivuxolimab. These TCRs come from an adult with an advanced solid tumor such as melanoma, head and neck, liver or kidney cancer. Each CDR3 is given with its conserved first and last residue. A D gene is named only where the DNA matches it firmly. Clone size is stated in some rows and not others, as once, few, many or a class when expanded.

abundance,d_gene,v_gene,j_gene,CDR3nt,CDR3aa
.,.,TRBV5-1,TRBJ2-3,TGCGCCAGCAGCCTGAACCTTTTACCAGATACGCAGTATTTT,CASSLNLLPDTQYF
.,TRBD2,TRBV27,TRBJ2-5,TGTGCCAGCAGGAAGGCTAGCGGGACGCAAGAGACCCAGTACTTC,CASRKASGTQETQYF
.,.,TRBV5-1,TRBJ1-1,TGCGCCAGCAGCTCCGGGACGGGGAACACTGAAGCTTTCTTT,CASSSGTGNTEAFF
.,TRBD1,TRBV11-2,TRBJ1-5,TGTGCCAGCAGCTCCAGACAGGGGCCGTCCAATCAGCCCCAGCATTTT,CASSSRQGPSNQPQHF
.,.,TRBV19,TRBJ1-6,TGTGCCAGTAGTATAAGGTTCACCGACTCCATTAATCCCCTCCACTTT,CASSIRFTDSINPLHF
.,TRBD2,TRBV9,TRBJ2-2,TGTGCCAGCAGCCCTCGACCCCGACTAGCGGGGGGGGACGGGGAGCTGTTTTTT,CASSPRPRLAGGDGELFF
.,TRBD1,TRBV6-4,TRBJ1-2,TGTGCCAGCAGTGACCCCGACAGGGGAACGTATGGCTACACCTTC,CASSDPDRGTYGYTF
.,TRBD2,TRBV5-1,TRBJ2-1,TGCGCCAGCAGCTCAAGGGGACTAGCAATTACCAATGAGCAGTTCTTC,CASSSRGLAITNEQFF
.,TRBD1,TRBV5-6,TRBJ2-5,TGTGCCAGCAGCTTGGGGACAGGGAACGAAGAGACCCAGTACTTC,CASSLGTGNEETQYF
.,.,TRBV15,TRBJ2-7,TGTGCCACCAGCACTCGTAGTGAGCAGTACTTC,CATSTRSEQYF
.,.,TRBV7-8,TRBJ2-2,TGTGCCAGCAGCTTAGGGAGACGAGGGAGGCTCGGCGGGGAGCTGTTTTTT,CASSLGRRGRLGGELFF
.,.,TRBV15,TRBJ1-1,TGTGCCACCAGCCCCCAGACATTGAACACTGAAGCTTTCTTT,CATSPQTLNTEAFF
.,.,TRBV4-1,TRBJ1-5,TGCGCCAGCAGCCTAACAATACAGGGAAATCAGCCCCAGCATTTT,CASSLTIQGNQPQHF
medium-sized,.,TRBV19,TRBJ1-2,TGTGCCAGTAGTATGGGGGAAGTTACTGGCTACACCTTC,CASSMGEVTGYTF
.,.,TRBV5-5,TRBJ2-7,TGTGCCAGCAGCCGGGACGTCGTCCGCCCAGAGCAGTACTTC,CASSRDVVRPEQYF
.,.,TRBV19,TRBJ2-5,TGTGCCAGTAGTATGGGGAGGGGGCAAGAGACCCAGTACTTC,CASSMGRGQETQYF
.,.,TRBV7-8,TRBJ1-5,TGTGCCACCAGCATCGGGAGGTGGGGCAATCAGCCCCAGCATTTT,CATSIGRWGNQPQHF
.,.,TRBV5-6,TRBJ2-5,TGTGCCAGCAGCCTCCTTCGGGATGGGACACCCTATCACCAAGAGACCCAGTACTTC,CASSLLRDGTPYHQETQYF
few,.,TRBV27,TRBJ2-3,TGTGCCAGCAATATAGGGCTATCGAGCACAGATACGCAGTATTTT,CASNIGLSSTDTQYF
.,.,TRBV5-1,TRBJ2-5,TGCGCCAGCAGCTTGGGGACAAAGCAAGAGACCCAGTACTTC,CASSLGTKQETQYF
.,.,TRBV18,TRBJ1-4,TGTGCCAGCTCACCCCGGACGGGGAGGGAAAAACTGTTTTTT,CASSPRTGREKLFF
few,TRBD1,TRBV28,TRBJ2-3,TGTGCCAGCAGTCCTCAGGGGGCGTTCACAGATACGCAGTATTTT,CASSPQGAFTDTQYF